Each of the 8 T cell receptor beta chains below was sequenced from the same sample in a study of blood T cell repertoires in COVID-19. TCRdb's copy holds only in-frame clones and misses some; the assay was immunoSEQ multiplex PCR. The sample gives around 280,000 clones, 75% to 90% of which show up once; about 2.2% is in the top ten. Material: peripheral blood. All receptors derive from a woman in her forties or fifties who had recovered from COVID-19.

V usage is TRBV3-1 (or the pseudogene TRBV3-2) and J usage is TRBJ2-3; maybe TRBD1 (5 bases). V dropped 4 bases and J dropped 5 bases, with 10 bases sitting between them. This CDR3 has 13 amino acids. The germline gives CDR1 LGHDT, CDR2 YNNKEL (reference sequence). DNA of the CDR3: TGTGCCAGCAGCCTCCAGGGCGGAGATACGCAGTATTTT. It specifies CASSLQGGDTQYF.

The CDR3 reads CASSLRLAGAMAGGELFF. As DNA, the CDR3 is TGTGCCAGCAGCCTCCGACTAGCGGGGGCTATGGCGGGAGGGGAGCTGTTTTTT. The chain carries TRBV7-6 and TRBJ2-2, with 12 bases that match TRBD2. Trimming removed 5 bases from V and 8 bases from J; junction bases left unmatched: 15. The CDR3 loop spans 18 amino acids. Germline V lookup: CDR1 SGHVS, CDR2 FNYEAQ.

The rearrangement joins TRBV4-2 to TRBJ2-5, with 10 bases matching TRBD1. CDR3 length equals 15 residues. CDR1 is LGHNA, CDR2 YNFKEQ, per germline. The J segment lost 4 bases and the V segment lost 1 base, leaving 3 bases of the junction unmatched. The CDR3 is CASSQADRGPETQYF. The DNA of the CDR3 is TGTGCCAGCAGCCAAGCAGACAGGGGGCCAGAGACCCAGTACTTC.

J is TRBJ1-1 and V is TRBV29-1; possibly TRBD1 for D (6 bases). The CDR3 runs to 14 residues. Germline assignment: CDR1 SQVTM and CDR2 ANQGSEA. V lost 7 bases and J 4 bases, leaving 19 bases between the germline ends. CDR3 nucleotide sequence: TGCAGCGGTACACGCTCAGGGACACGCACTGAAGCTTTCTTT. Protein: CSGTRSGTRTEAFF. Full variable domain (outside the CDR3, taken from reference TRBV29-1 and TRBJ1-1): SAVISQKPSRDICQRGTSLTIQCQVDSQVTMMFWYRQQPGQSLTLIATANQGSEATYESGFVIDKFPISRPNLTFSTLTVSNMSPEDSSIYLCSGTRSGTRTEAFFGQGTRLTVV.

The chain employs TRBV7-3 and TRBJ2-3, with D possibly matching TRBD2 (6 bases). Looked up from germline, CDR1 is SGHTA and CDR2 is FQGTGA. The CDR3 length is 13 residues. The V and J ends lost 3 bases and 4 bases respectively, with 8 bases between them. The CDR3 region is CASSFTGADTQYF. The DNA for the CDR3 is TGTGCCAGCAGCTTCACGGGGGCAGATACGCAGTATTTT.

This clone was seen a few times. J is TRBJ1-3 and V is TRBV5-6; TRBD1 aligns across 9 bases. J gave up 3 bases and V 3 bases, and 4 bases lay outside the gene matches. Germline CDR1 reads SGHDT; CDR2 reads YYEEEE. The CDR3 loop spans 15 amino acids. CDR3 loop: CASSSQGAGGNTIYF. CDR3 bases: TGTGCCAGCAGCTCACAGGGGGCTGGTGGAAACACCATATATTTT.

The chain is built from TRBV20-1 and TRBJ1-1; unclear D gene. Germline V gives CDR1 DFQATT, CDR2 SNEGSKA (reference sequence). The CDR3 is 10 amino acids. The V and J ends lost 5 bases and 7 bases respectively, with 8 bases between them. In DNA form, the CDR3 reads TGCAGTGCTTCCCAGATTGAAGCTTTCTTT. It is translated as CSASQIEAFF.

The chain uses TRBV7-9 and TRBJ2-1, with 8 bases aligning to TRBD2. The trim removed 0 bases at V and 3 bases at J, leaving 7 bases unmatched. Germline CDR1 is SEHNR and CDR2 is FQNEAQ (reference sequence). This CDR3 contains 17 residues. This chain's CDR3 is CASSLASRGGSYNEQFF. The CDR3 DNA follows: TGTGCCAGCAGCTTAGCCTCTCGGGGGGGGAGCTACAATGAGCAGTTCTTC.